Shown below are 7 T cell receptor beta chains from a single sample sequenced in a study of blood T cell repertoires in COVID-19. Measured with immunoSEQ multiplex PCR; TCRdb has only the in-frame clones, and not every one. The sample includes over 130,000 clones, 65% to 85% of them seen just once. Sequencing was performed on peripheral blood. These receptors were obtained from a woman in her sixties with acute or convalescent COVID-19.

This chain links TRBV7-3 with TRBJ2-7; D is perhaps TRBD2 (6 bases). The CDR3 length is 14 residues. With 4 bases removed from V and 3 bases from J, the gap between germline ends came to 13 bases. Germline CDR1 and CDR2: SGHTA and FQGTGA. The CDR3: CASSYAGGGYEQYF. CDR3 DNA sequence: TGTGCCAGCAGCTACGCCGGGGGTGGCTACGAGCAGTACTTC.

V and J are TRBV7-3 and TRBJ2-3, with a tentative D call TRBD2 (6 bases). V was clipped by 0 bases and J by 5 bases, with 12 bases between them. Germline loops: CDR1 SGHTA, CDR2 FQGTGA. The CDR3 is made up of 15 amino acids. The CDR3: CASSLTRERGDTQYF. In DNA, the CDR3 is TGTGCCAGCAGCTTAACACGGGAGAGGGGAGATACGCAGTATTTT.

This clone occurred a few times. The chain carries TRBV15 and TRBJ2-3; a weak D match, TRBD2 (6 bases). CDR1 and CDR2 (germline): LNHNV, YYDKDF (reference sequence). Deletions cut 0 bases from V and 4 bases from J, with 11 bases between. The CDR3 loop spans 15 amino acids. The CDR3 sequence is CATSRDRLGADTQYF. The CDR3 bases are TGTGCCACCAGCAGAGATAGACTAGGTGCAGATACGCAGTATTTT.

The chain has TRBV30 and TRBJ2-7; TRBD1 is a possible D gene (6 bases). Germline-derived CDR1 and CDR2 are GTSNPN and SVGIG (reference sequence). Trimming removed 0 bases at V and 5 bases at J, with 14 bases between. The CDR3 runs 14 residues. The CDR3 nucleotides read TGTGCCTGGAGTGTACATGGGGGCGTCGACGAGCAGTACTTC. This gives the protein CAWSVHGGVDEQYF.

This rearrangement joins TRBV28 to TRBJ1-2, with TRBD1 matching 7 bases. The CDR3 is 14 amino acids. Germline assignment: CDR1 MDHEN and CDR2 SYDVKM. J was trimmed by 2 bases and V by 5 bases; bases with no gene match: 5. CDR3 nucleotide sequence: TGTGCCAGCAGTCAGGGACAGTCAAACTATGGCTACACCTTC. Protein sequence: CASSQGQSNYGYTF.

V gene TRBV11-3 combines with J gene TRBJ2-5; maybe TRBD1 (7 bases). Germline loops: CDR1 SGHNT, CDR2 YENEEA. The germline V and J ends were trimmed by 5 bases and 3 bases, with 13 bases remaining between them. This CDR3 is 14 amino acids long. CDR3 region: CASSIIRGEETQYF. The CDR3 region has the DNA TGTGCCAGCAGCATCATCAGGGGGGAAGAGACCCAGTACTTC. Full variable domain (missing parts from reference TRBV11-3 and TRBJ2-5): EAGVVQSPRYKIIEKKQPVAFWCNPISGHNTLYWYLQNLGQGPELLIRYENEEAVDDSQLPKDRFSAERLKGVDSTLKIQPAELGDSAVYLCASSIIRGEETQYFGPGTRLLVL.

The CDR3 spells CASSQVVLTGGVKANEQFF. As DNA, the CDR3 is TGTGCCAGCAGCCAAGTTGTCTTGACAGGGGGCGTTAAGGCCAATGAGCAGTTCTTC. J is TRBJ2-1 and V is TRBV3-1 (or the pseudogene TRBV3-2), with TRBD1 matching 10 bases. Trimming took 1 base from V and 6 from J; bases not matched to a gene: 15. CDR3 length: 19 amino acids. Germline CDR1 is LGHDT and CDR2 is YNNKEL (reference sequence).